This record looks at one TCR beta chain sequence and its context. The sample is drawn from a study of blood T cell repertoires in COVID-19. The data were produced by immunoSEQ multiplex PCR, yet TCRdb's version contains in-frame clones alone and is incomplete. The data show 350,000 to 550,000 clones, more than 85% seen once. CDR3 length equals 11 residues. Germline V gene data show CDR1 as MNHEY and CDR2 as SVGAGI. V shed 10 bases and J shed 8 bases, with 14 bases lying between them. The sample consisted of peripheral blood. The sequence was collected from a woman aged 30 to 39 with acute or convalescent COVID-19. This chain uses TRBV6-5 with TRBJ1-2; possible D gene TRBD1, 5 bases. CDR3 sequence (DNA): TGTGCCACCCTCCGGGGGTACGGCTACACCTTC. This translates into CATLRGYGYTF.